These T cell receptor beta chains were read from a single sample in a study of T-cell reconstitution after alpha-beta-depleted transplantation in children. TCRdb passed the PCR reads through MiXCR, listing each CDR3 protein once. Among about 340,000 distinct CDR3 sequences listed, 10% to 13% were seen once. The sequencing here drew on PBMCs from the stem cell graft donor, taken from the stem cell graft. Receptor source: a human donor who donated a stem cell graft to a child with acute lymphoblastic leukemia. Both conserved end residues are part of each CDR3. The D gene is left open where the match is weak. For some rows the clone size is stated as once, few or many, or as a class when expanded; others skip it.

clone_size: few; j_call: TRBJ2-1; v_call: TRBV12-3/TRBV12-4; d_call: .; cdr3_nt: TGTGCCAGCAGTCCCCCGGCTAGCGATATCAATGAGCAGTTCTTC; cdr3_aa: CASSPPASDINEQFF
clone_size: .; j_call: TRBJ2-3; v_call: TRBV12-3/TRBV12-4; d_call: .; cdr3_nt: TGTGCCAGCAGTTTTTTGGGGCCCACAGATACGCAGTATTTT; cdr3_aa: CASSFLGPTDTQYF
clone_size: .; j_call: TRBJ2-5; v_call: TRBV7-2; d_call: .; cdr3_nt: TGTGCCAGCAGCTCCCTCAAGGAGACCCAGTACTTC; cdr3_aa: CASSSLKETQYF
clone_size: few; j_call: TRBJ2-7; v_call: TRBV28; d_call: .; cdr3_nt: TGTGCCAGCAGATCCCGCGGTCCCTACGAGCAGTACTTC; cdr3_aa: CASRSRGPYEQYF
clone_size: .; j_call: TRBJ2-1; v_call: TRBV10-3; d_call: TRBD2; cdr3_nt: TGTGCCATCAGTGAGCCGGCAGCGGGAGTGACCTACAATGAGCAGTTCTTC; cdr3_aa: CAISEPAAGVTYNEQFF
clone_size: few; j_call: TRBJ2-7; v_call: TRBV20-1; d_call: .; cdr3_nt: TGCAGTGCTAGACTTCCGGGACGGAGCTCCTACGAGCAGTACTTC; cdr3_aa: CSARLPGRSSYEQYF
clone_size: .; j_call: TRBJ2-5; v_call: TRBV20-1; d_call: TRBD2; cdr3_nt: TGCAGTGCTAGAGTTCGGAAGTTTGCGGGAGGGCCCTTGAAGGAGACCCAGTACTTC; cdr3_aa: CSARVRKFAGGPLKETQYF
clone_size: .; j_call: TRBJ2-1; v_call: TRBV5-1; d_call: TRBD2; cdr3_nt: TGCGCCAGCAGCTTGGCGACCAGCGGGGCCTACAATGAGCAGTTCTTC; cdr3_aa: CASSLATSGAYNEQFF
clone_size: .; j_call: TRBJ2-1; v_call: TRBV11-3; d_call: TRBD2; cdr3_nt: TGTGCCAGCAGCCACCCATTGACAGTAAATTCTCCGGGACTAGTGTACAATGAGCAGTTCTTC; cdr3_aa: CASSHPLTVNSPGLVYNEQFF
clone_size: few; j_call: TRBJ1-2; v_call: TRBV12-3/TRBV12-4; d_call: .; cdr3_nt: TGTGCCAGCAGTTTGGGGCAGGGAGGAGACTATGGCTACACCTTC; cdr3_aa: CASSLGQGGDYGYTF
clone_size: few; j_call: TRBJ2-1; v_call: TRBV3-1; d_call: .; cdr3_nt: TGTGCCAGCAGTCGGGTCCAATACAATGAGCAGTTCTTC; cdr3_aa: CASSRVQYNEQFF
clone_size: .; j_call: TRBJ2-1; v_call: TRBV4-1; d_call: TRBD2; cdr3_nt: TGCGCCAGCAGCCAAGGAACTAGCGGCTCCTACAATGAGCAGTTCTTC; cdr3_aa: CASSQGTSGSYNEQFF
clone_size: few; j_call: TRBJ2-2; v_call: TRBV7-9; d_call: .; cdr3_nt: TGTGCCAGCAGCTTTCCGTCCGGACGGAACACCGGGGAGCTGTTTTTT; cdr3_aa: CASSFPSGRNTGELFF
clone_size: .; j_call: TRBJ2-1; v_call: TRBV7-9; d_call: TRBD2; cdr3_nt: TGTGCCAGCAGCCCCCCGCAGGGATGGCTAGCGGATTACCGTTTAAACAATGAGCAGTTCTTC; cdr3_aa: CASSPPQGWLADYRLNNEQFF
clone_size: .; j_call: TRBJ2-1; v_call: TRBV7-2; d_call: .; cdr3_nt: TGTGCCAGCAGCCAGAGGAGCCCCTACAATGAGCAGTTCTTC; cdr3_aa: CASSQRSPYNEQFF
clone_size: .; j_call: TRBJ2-1; v_call: TRBV29-1; d_call: TRBD2; cdr3_nt: TGCAGCGCTATACTAGCGGGTTACAATGAGCAGTTCTTC; cdr3_aa: CSAILAGYNEQFF
clone_size: few; j_call: TRBJ2-7; v_call: TRBV6-1; d_call: TRBD2; cdr3_nt: TGTGCCAGCAGTGAAGGCCCTAGCGGGAGTTTCGACTACGAGCAGTACTTC; cdr3_aa: CASSEGPSGSFDYEQYF
clone_size: few; j_call: TRBJ2-1; v_call: TRBV9; d_call: TRBD2; cdr3_nt: TGTGCCAGCAGCTTTGCATGGGGGGGAGCTGGGTCCTACAATGAGCAGTTCTTC; cdr3_aa: CASSFAWGGAGSYNEQFF
clone_size: .; j_call: TRBJ2-1; v_call: TRBV9; d_call: TRBD2; cdr3_nt: TGTGCCAGCAGCGTAGCCCTAGCGGAGACCTACAATGAGCAGTTCTTC; cdr3_aa: CASSVALAETYNEQFF
clone_size: .; j_call: TRBJ2-5; v_call: TRBV3-1; d_call: .; cdr3_nt: TGTGCCAGCAGCCAAGTGGCGGGATCGGCCGGGGAGACCCAGTACTTC; cdr3_aa: CASSQVAGSAGETQYF
clone_size: few; j_call: TRBJ1-1; v_call: TRBV12-3/TRBV12-4; d_call: .; cdr3_nt: TGTGCCAGCAGTTTTAGGGCTCTACAGTTTGGGGCTTTCTTT; cdr3_aa: CASSFRALQFGAFF
clone_size: few; j_call: TRBJ2-1; v_call: TRBV7-8; d_call: .; cdr3_nt: TGTGCCAGCAGCTTAGCAGCGCTAGACCGGGACATAGGCTCCTACAATGAGCAGTTCTTC; cdr3_aa: CASSLAALDRDIGSYNEQFF
clone_size: .; j_call: TRBJ1-1; v_call: TRBV11-2; d_call: .; cdr3_nt: TGTGCCAGCAGCTTAGACGGACAATACACTGAAGCTTTCTTT; cdr3_aa: CASSLDGQYTEAFF
clone_size: few; j_call: TRBJ2-1; v_call: TRBV11-2; d_call: .; cdr3_nt: TGTGCCAGCAGCTTACCTCCGACCCGGGACTCCCGCAATGAGCAGTTCTTC; cdr3_aa: CASSLPPTRDSRNEQFF
clone_size: few; j_call: TRBJ2-1; v_call: TRBV29-1; d_call: TRBD2; cdr3_nt: TGCAGCGTCGTACTAGCGGTCTCCTACAATGAGCAGTTCTTC; cdr3_aa: CSVVLAVSYNEQFF
clone_size: few; j_call: TRBJ2-1; v_call: TRBV5-1; d_call: TRBD2; cdr3_nt: TGCGCCAGCAGCCCGGCTCCAACGACTAGCAGTATTTACAATGAGCAGTTCTTC; cdr3_aa: CASSPAPTTSSIYNEQFF
clone_size: many; j_call: TRBJ2-2; v_call: TRBV4-3; d_call: .; cdr3_nt: TGCGCCAGCAGCTCAGACAGGACAATTGGGGAGCTGTTTTTT; cdr3_aa: CASSSDRTIGELFF
clone_size: many; j_call: TRBJ2-1; v_call: TRBV20-1; d_call: TRBD1; cdr3_nt: TGCAGTGCTCTAAAGGTTACGGGACAGGGTGGCGGTGAGCAGTTCTTC; cdr3_aa: CSALKVTGQGGGEQFF
clone_size: .; j_call: TRBJ1-6; v_call: TRBV20-1; d_call: .; cdr3_nt: TGCAGTGCCACAGCCGGGAATTCACCCCTCCACTTT; cdr3_aa: CSATAGNSPLHF
clone_size: .; j_call: TRBJ2-6; v_call: TRBV5-1; d_call: .; cdr3_nt: TGCGCCAGCAGCTTGTTGGGTGGTGGTACCAACGTCCTGACTTTC; cdr3_aa: CASSLLGGGTNVLTF
clone_size: .; j_call: TRBJ2-3; v_call: TRBV19; d_call: .; cdr3_nt: TGTGCCAGTAGTATAATGAGCTCGGCAGATACGCAGTATTTT; cdr3_aa: CASSIMSSADTQYF
clone_size: many; j_call: TRBJ2-7; v_call: TRBV7-6; d_call: TRBD2; cdr3_nt: TGTGCCAGCAGCAGGGGACTAGCGGGACTGTCGTCCTACGAGCAGTACTTC; cdr3_aa: CASSRGLAGLSSYEQYF
clone_size: .; j_call: TRBJ2-2; v_call: TRBV4-3; d_call: .; cdr3_nt: TGCGCCAGCAGCCAAGATCTTGGTTGGGGCGGGGAGCTGTTTTTT; cdr3_aa: CASSQDLGWGGELFF
clone_size: .; j_call: TRBJ2-5; v_call: TRBV5-1; d_call: .; cdr3_nt: TGCGCCAGCAGCTTGGGACAGATCCGAGAGACCCAGTACTTC; cdr3_aa: CASSLGQIRETQYF
clone_size: .; j_call: TRBJ2-5; v_call: TRBV7-8; d_call: TRBD2; cdr3_nt: TGTGCCAGCAGCTTCCTTTTCCGCGGGAGGACAGAGACCCAGTACTTC; cdr3_aa: CASSFLFRGRTETQYF
clone_size: once; j_call: TRBJ2-7; v_call: TRBV7-9; d_call: .; cdr3_nt: TGTGCCAGCAGCTTACCGCAGGGTACCTACGAGCAGTACTTC; cdr3_aa: CASSLPQGTYEQYF
clone_size: .; j_call: TRBJ2-1; v_call: TRBV28; d_call: TRBD2; cdr3_nt: TGTGCCAGCAGTTTGGTCATAGCGGGAGGTCCTTGGGGCAATGAGCAGTTCTTC; cdr3_aa: CASSLVIAGGPWGNEQFF